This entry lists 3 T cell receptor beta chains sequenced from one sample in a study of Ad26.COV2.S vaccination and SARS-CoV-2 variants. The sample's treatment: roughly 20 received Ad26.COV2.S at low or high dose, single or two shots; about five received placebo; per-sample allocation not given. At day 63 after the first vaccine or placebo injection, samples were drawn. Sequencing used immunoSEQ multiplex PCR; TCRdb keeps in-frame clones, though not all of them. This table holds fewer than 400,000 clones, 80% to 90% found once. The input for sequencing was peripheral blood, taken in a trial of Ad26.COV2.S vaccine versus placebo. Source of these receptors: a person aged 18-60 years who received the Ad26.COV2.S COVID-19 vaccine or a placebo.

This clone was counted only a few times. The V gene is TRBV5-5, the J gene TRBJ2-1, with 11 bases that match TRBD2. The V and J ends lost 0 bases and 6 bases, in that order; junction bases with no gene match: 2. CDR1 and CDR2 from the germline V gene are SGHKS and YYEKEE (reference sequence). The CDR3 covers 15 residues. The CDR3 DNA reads TGTGCCAGCAGCTTGGTACTAGCGGGGGCCAATGAGCAGTTCTTC. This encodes CASSLVLAGANEQFF.

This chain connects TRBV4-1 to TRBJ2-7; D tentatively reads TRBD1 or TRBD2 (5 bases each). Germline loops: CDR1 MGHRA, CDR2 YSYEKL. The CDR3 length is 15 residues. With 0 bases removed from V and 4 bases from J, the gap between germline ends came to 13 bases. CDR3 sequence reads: CASSQDRGAEYEQYF. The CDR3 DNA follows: TGCGCCAGCAGCCAAGATCGAGGGGCAGAATACGAGCAGTACTTC.

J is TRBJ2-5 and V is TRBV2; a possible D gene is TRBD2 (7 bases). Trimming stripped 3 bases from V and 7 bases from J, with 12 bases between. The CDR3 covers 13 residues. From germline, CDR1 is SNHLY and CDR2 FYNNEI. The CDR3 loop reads CASSDEGEGTQYF. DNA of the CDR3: TGTGCCAGCAGTGACGAGGGGGAGGGGACCCAGTACTTC.